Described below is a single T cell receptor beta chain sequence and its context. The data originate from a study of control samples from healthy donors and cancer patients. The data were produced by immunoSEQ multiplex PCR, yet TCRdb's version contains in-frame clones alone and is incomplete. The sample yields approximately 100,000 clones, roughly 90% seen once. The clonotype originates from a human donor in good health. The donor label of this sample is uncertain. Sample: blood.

The CDR3 spells CATSRDGAGELFF. The DNA for the CDR3 is TGTGCCACCAGCAGAGATGGGGCCGGGGAGCTGTTTTTT. J is TRBJ2-2 and V is TRBV15; unclear D gene. V lost 0 bases to trimming and J lost 6 bases, with 5 bases between them. The CDR3 contains 13 residues. Per the germline V gene, CDR1 is LNHNV and CDR2 is YYDKDF (reference sequence).